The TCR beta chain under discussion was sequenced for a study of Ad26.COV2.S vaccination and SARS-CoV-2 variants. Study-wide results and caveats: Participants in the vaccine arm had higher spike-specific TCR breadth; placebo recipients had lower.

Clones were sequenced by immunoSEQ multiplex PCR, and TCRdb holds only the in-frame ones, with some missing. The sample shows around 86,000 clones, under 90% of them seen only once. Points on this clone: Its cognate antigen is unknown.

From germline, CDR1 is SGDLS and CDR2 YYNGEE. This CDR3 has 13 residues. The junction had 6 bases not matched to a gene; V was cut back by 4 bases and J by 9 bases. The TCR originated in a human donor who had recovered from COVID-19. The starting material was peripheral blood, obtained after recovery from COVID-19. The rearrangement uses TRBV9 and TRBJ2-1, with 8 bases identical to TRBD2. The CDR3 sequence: CASSHRGGTEQFF. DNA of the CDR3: TGTGCCAGCAGCCACCGGGGGGGAACTGAGCAGTTCTTC.